This T cell receptor (beta chain) was found in a study of regulatory T cells in long-lasting Graves disease. Study-wide context: Graves' patients with a new diagnosis had received antithyroid drugs under 3 months. Study-wide points: Persistent disease was characterized by preferential usage of TRBV28, TRBJ1-2 and TRBJ2-5.

The CDR3 is 12 residues long. V gave up 7 bases and J gave up 2 bases, with 11 bases separating them. In germline, CDR1 is SQVTM, CDR2 ANQGSEA. The sample holds a few counts of this clonotype. Its antigen remains unidentified. This sample's time point: newly diagnosed GD, antithyroid drugs for less than 3 months. After RNA was extracted from PBMCs, the TCR library was made from it. In Xi'an, China, an endocrinology department was the source of patients. To make TCR beta libraries, researchers used iRepertoire HTBI primers and Arm-PCR of CDR3 regions. As handled by the study authors: Spanning all samples, the identified segments comprised about 62 TRBV and 14 to 15 TRBJ. One entry per CDR3 protein results from TCRdb running MiXCR on the multiplex PCR reads. Here the V and J calls rest on TCRdb's processing, not on the authors' analysis. Of more than 300,000 distinct CDR3 sequences in the sample, 15% to 19% were seen once.

The J gene is TRBJ1-2, the V gene TRBV29-1; D ambiguous. The receptor's source is a female donor with Graves disease. Sequenced here: peripheral blood mononuclear cells (PBMCs), sampled at new diagnosis, from a patient treated with antithyroid drugs. The CDR3 DNA reads TGCAGCGCCTCCGGGTTGAACTATGGCTACACCTTC. Its protein is CSASGLNYGYTF.